This TCR beta chain was documented in a study of cytomegalovirus exposure and HLA in healthy donors. The PCR used 60 Vbeta and 13 Jbeta primers. TCRdb's table, derived via immunoSEQ multiplex PCR, lists solely in-frame clones and lacks some. This sample has roughly 150,000 clones; around 75% occur once, and the top ten carry over 3%. Germline trimming cut 0 bases from V and 3 bases from J; bases unmatched to any gene: 6. The CDR3 spans 17 residues. Germline CDR1 and CDR2: SGHNT and YENEEA. This clone was seen a handful of times. This chain joins TRBV11-3 and TRBJ2-2, with TRBD2 matching over 8 bases. The sample taken for sequencing was PBMCs. The receptor's source is a man aged 40-49 years in good health and CMV-seronegative. This CDR3 is CASSLDGAGAYTGELFF. DNA of the CDR3: TGTGCCAGCAGCTTAGATGGAGCGGGGGCCTACACCGGGGAGCTGTTTTTT.